Detailed here is one TCR beta chain. After removal of 3 bases from V and 4 bases from J, the junction contained 10 bases not matched to a gene. Germline CDR1 reads MNHEY; CDR2 reads SMNVEV (reference sequence). The CDR3 has 18 residues. The data were taken from a study of T-cell memory formation after mild COVID-19. Via MiXCR, TCRdb re-called the 5' RACE reads, giving one row per CDR3 protein. The data show under 550,000 distinct CDR3 sequences, around a sixth seen once. The source is an adult woman who had mild COVID-19 (a few samples of this study predate the infection). Cell type and time point are not known. The sample was PBMCs or a T cell subset sorted from them (not recorded which). The J gene is TRBJ2-1, the V gene TRBV27, with 12 positions matching TRBD2. In DNA form, the CDR3 reads TGTGCCAGCAGTTTCCATCGACTAGCGGGAGTAATTTACAATGAGCAGTTCTTC. As protein: CASSFHRLAGVIYNEQFF.